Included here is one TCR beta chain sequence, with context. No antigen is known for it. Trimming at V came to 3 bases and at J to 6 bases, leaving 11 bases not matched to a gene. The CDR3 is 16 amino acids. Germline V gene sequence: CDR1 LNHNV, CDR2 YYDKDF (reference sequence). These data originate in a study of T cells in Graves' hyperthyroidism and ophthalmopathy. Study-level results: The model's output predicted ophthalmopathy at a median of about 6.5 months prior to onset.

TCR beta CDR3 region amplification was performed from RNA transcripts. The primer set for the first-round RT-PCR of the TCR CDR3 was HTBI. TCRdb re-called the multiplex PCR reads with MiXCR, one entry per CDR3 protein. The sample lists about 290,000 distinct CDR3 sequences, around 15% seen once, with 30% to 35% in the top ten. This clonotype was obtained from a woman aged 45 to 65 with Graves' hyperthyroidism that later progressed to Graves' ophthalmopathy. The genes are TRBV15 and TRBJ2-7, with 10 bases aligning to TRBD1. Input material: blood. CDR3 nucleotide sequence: TGTGCCACCAGCAGTGAGTCCGGACAGGGGGGGTTCGAGCAGTACTTC. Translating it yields CATSSESGQGGFEQYF.